The 23 T cell receptor beta chains below were found in one sample sequenced in a study of T-cell reconstitution after alpha-beta-depleted transplantation in children. Construction of the TCRbeta library involved unique molecular identifiers. MiXCR was run by TCRdb on the PCR reads, yielding one entry per CDR3 protein. The data show more than 400,000 distinct CDR3 sequences, about an eighth seen once. The sample consisted of PBMCs, mostly from graft donor cells, taken 180 days after TCRalphabeta/CD19-depleted stem cell transplant. The receptors here all came from a female patient aged 2-10 years who had a stem cell transplant for aplastic anemia, so the T cells may come from the graft donor.

This clonotype was seen only a few times. The chain combines TRBV4-2 with TRBJ2-1; possible D gene TRBD2, 5 bases. Between the trimmed V and J ends, which lost 4 bases and 2 bases, there was a span of 9 bases. Germline V CDR1 and CDR2: LGHNA, YNFKEQ. The CDR3 totals 14 residues. The CDR3 coding sequence is TGTGCCAGCAGCCGAGCGGAGACCTACAATGAGCAGTTCTTC. Translated, it gives CASSRAETYNEQFF.

The chain joins TRBV20-1 to TRBJ2-5; 9 bases are shared with TRBD2. V lost 6 bases and J lost 1; bases outside the gene matches: 3. The CDR3 has 13 residues. In germline, CDR1 is DFQATT, CDR2 SNEGSKA (reference sequence). The CDR3 DNA follows: TGCAGTGCAGTAGCGGGGGTCCAAGAGACCCAGTACTTC. This codes for CSAVAGVQETQYF.

The rearrangement links TRBV5-1 to TRBJ2-1, with TRBD2 identical over 10 bases. This CDR3 contains 16 residues. Germline CDR1 and CDR2: SGHRS and YFSETQ. Germline trimming cut 0 bases from V and 9 bases from J; bases unmatched to any gene: 9. The CDR3 region is CASSLATSGHRGEQFF. In DNA form, the CDR3 reads TGCGCCAGCAGCTTGGCGACTAGCGGGCATAGGGGTGAGCAGTTCTTC.

This clonotype was counted a few times. The rearrangement links TRBV28 to TRBJ2-1, with D perhaps TRBD1 or TRBD2 (5 bases each). The CDR3 runs 14 residues. Germline V gives CDR1 MDHEN, CDR2 SYDVKM. The V end lost 5 bases, the J end lost 5 bases, and 13 bases lay between the germline ends. The CDR3 sequence: CASSTGTHNNEQFF. For the CDR3, the DNA is TGTGCCAGCAGTACCGGGACGCATAACAATGAGCAGTTCTTC. Drawing the rest from reference TRBV28 and TRBJ2-1, the complete variable domain is DVKVTQSSRYLVKRTGEKVFLECVQDMDHENMFWYRQDPGLGLRLIYFSYDVKMKEKGDIPEGYSVSREKKERFSLILESASTNQTSMYLCASSTGTHNNEQFFGPGTRLTVL.

This CDR3 reads CASSQDLKAEGETQYF. In DNA, the CDR3 is TGTGCCAGCAGCCAAGATCTTAAGGCGGAGGGTGAGACCCAGTACTTC. The chain joins TRBV14 to TRBJ2-5; possibly TRBD2 for D (6 bases). The CDR3 length is 16 residues. Per germline, CDR1 SGHDN and CDR2 FVKESK. V dropped 0 bases and J dropped 5 bases, with 16 bases sitting between them.

This clonotype turned up a few times. The rearrangement links TRBV7-2 to TRBJ2-5, with TRBD2 matching over 11 bases. Germline CDR1 is SGHTA and CDR2 is FQGNSA. V was pared by 5 bases and J by 5 bases, with 7 bases of the junction left unmatched. The length of the CDR3 is 15 residues. The CDR3 protein is CASSRTSGSPETQYF. The CDR3 region has the DNA TGTGCCAGCAGCCGAACTAGCGGGAGTCCGGAGACCCAGTACTTC.

This clonotype has ten or more counts. The chain couples TRBV6-2 or TRBV6-3 to TRBJ1-1; D might be TRBD1 (6 bases). Trimming took 4 bases from V and 4 from J, leaving 13 bases between them. CDR1 and CDR2 from the germline V gene are MNHEY and SVGEGT. The CDR3 runs 14 residues. The CDR3 nucleotides are TGTGCCAGCAGTTCCTACAGGGTGGGCACTGAAGCTTTCTTT. Its protein is CASSSYRVGTEAFF.

This clonotype was observed a handful of times. This chain uses TRBV4-3 with TRBJ2-3; 8 nucleotides agree with TRBD2. V was pared by 0 bases and J by 6 bases, with 11 bases of the junction left unmatched. Germline V gene data show CDR1 as LGHNA and CDR2 as YSLEER. The CDR3 loop spans 17 amino acids. In nucleotides, the CDR3 is TGCGCCAGCAGCCAAGACCCAGCGGGAGCTCAGGTGGATACGCAGTATTTT. Its translation is CASSQDPAGAQVDTQYF.

This clonotype was seen only a few times. This chain links TRBV7-3 with TRBJ2-3; TRBD2 matches 8 bases. The CDR3 spans 16 residues. Germline CDR1 SGHTA, CDR2 FQGTGA. V shed 5 bases, J shed 4 bases, and the junction held 11 bases outside the gene matches. The CDR3 loop reads CASSPLSGTGADTQYF. The CDR3, as DNA: TGTGCCAGCAGCCCCCTTAGCGGGACCGGGGCAGATACGCAGTATTTT.

This clonotype was recorded many times. V gene TRBV15 combines with J gene TRBJ1-2, with D perhaps matching TRBD1 (5 bases). Germline assignment: CDR1 LNHNV and CDR2 YYDKDF (reference sequence). Trimming removed 0 bases from V and 4 bases from J, with 6 bases in between. This CDR3 has 13 residues. The CDR3 sequence is CATSRDRVYGYTF. The CDR3 nucleotides are TGTGCCACCAGCAGAGACAGGGTCTATGGCTACACCTTC.

CDR3 bases: TGCAGCGTACCCCATAGGCGGGGGAGCTCCTACAATGAGCAGTTCTTC. It encodes CSVPHRRGSSYNEQFF. The gene calls are TRBV29-1 and TRBJ2-1, with 7 bases matching TRBD2. V lost 6 bases, J lost 0 bases, and 11 bases stayed unmatched. Germline values: CDR1 SQVTM, CDR2 ANQGSEA. The CDR3 length is 16 residues.

This clonotype was observed a handful of times. The rearrangement joins TRBV18 to TRBJ1-1; D is possibly TRBD1 (6 bases). The CDR3 is 13 residues long. Germline CDR1 is KGHSH and CDR2 is LQKENI. The V end lost 2 bases, the J end lost 8 bases, and 12 bases lay between the germline ends. CDR3 sequence: CASSPKPGHEAFF. In DNA, the CDR3 is TGTGCCAGCTCACCAAAGCCGGGACACGAAGCTTTCTTT.

The chain employs TRBV4-2 and TRBJ1-5; D possibly corresponds to TRBD1 (6 bases). CDR1 LGHNA and CDR2 YNFKEQ come from the germline V gene. CDR3 size: 16 residues. V was pared by 4 bases and J by 1 base, with 14 bases between. The CDR3 DNA sequence: TGTGCCAGCAGCCCTCGCGGGGACAAGAGCAATCAGCCCCAGCATTTT. This codes for CASSPRGDKSNQPQHF.

A few counts support this clonotype. The chain links TRBV20-1 to TRBJ2-1; 10 bases match TRBD2. CDR1 DFQATT and CDR2 SNEGSKA come from the germline V gene (reference sequence). V was clipped by 4 bases and J by 4 bases; unmatched bases: 1. The CDR3 extends over 13 amino acids. CDR3 bases: TGCAGTGCTACTAGCGGGAGTTACAATGAGCAGTTCTTC. It translates to CSATSGSYNEQFF.

For the CDR3, the DNA is TGTGCCAGCAGCCCCCGCAGGTTCACCGATGAGCAGTTCTTC. This sequence encodes CASSPRRFTDEQFF. The rearrangement links TRBV14 to TRBJ2-1, with D hard to call. CDR1 and CDR2 from the germline V gene are SGHDN and FVKESK. V shed 4 bases and J shed 8 bases, with 15 bases lying between them. The CDR3 is made up of 14 amino acids. Filled out from reference TRBV14 and TRBJ2-1, the complete variable domain reads EAGVTQFPSHSVIEKGQTVTLRCDPISGHDNLYWYRRVMGKEIKFLLHFVKESKQDESGMPNNRFLAERTGGTYSTLKVQPAELEDSGVYFCASSPRRFTDEQFFGPGTRLTVL.

The sample holds a few counts of this clonotype. V and J are TRBV12-3 or TRBV12-4 and TRBJ2-3; possible D gene TRBD2, 5 bases. The germline V and J ends were trimmed by 3 bases and 0 bases, with 10 bases remaining between them. The CDR3 runs to 15 residues. In DNA, the CDR3 is TGTGCCAGCAGTTTTAGTCCGGGGAGCACAGATACGCAGTATTTT. Protein: CASSFSPGSTDTQYF.

The gene calls are TRBV5-1 and TRBJ2-7; weak D call: TRBD1 (5 bases). Trimming left V 1 base short and J 2 bases short, with 16 bases between. Per the germline V gene, CDR1 is SGHRS and CDR2 is YFSETQ. The CDR3 has 16 amino acids. CDR3 in DNA: TGCGCCAGCAGCTTGTCAGGGTCGTGGGGCCCCTACGAGCAGTACTTC. Protein: CASSLSGSWGPYEQYF.

This clonotype was counted a few times. The chain carries TRBV6-1 and TRBJ2-1; D not resolved. The germline CDR1 and CDR2 sequences are MNHNS and SASEGT. Trimming took 0 bases from V and 2 from J, leaving 11 bases between them. This CDR3 comprises 16 residues. The CDR3 loop reads CASSEALLVPYNEQFF. The DNA of the CDR3 is TGTGCCAGCAGTGAAGCGCTTCTGGTCCCCTACAATGAGCAGTTCTTC.

This clonotype has only a few counts. V is TRBV24-1 and J is TRBJ2-1, with D unresolved. Between the trimmed V and J ends, which lost 7 bases and 7 bases, there was a span of 10 bases. CDR1 KGHDR and CDR2 SFDVKD come from the germline V gene. The CDR3 consists of 12 residues. CDR3 nucleotides: TGTGCCACCAGAATAAGATCGAATGAGCAGTTCTTC. This codes for CATRIRSNEQFF.

At least ten counts were recorded for this clonotype. This rearrangement joins TRBV28 to TRBJ2-5, with D unresolved. The CDR3 runs to 15 residues. The ends were cut back, 5 bases at V and 5 bases at J, with 18 bases in the middle. Germline CDR1 and CDR2: MDHEN and SYDVKM. The CDR3 DNA reads as TGTGCCAGCAGTCCCCCCAAACGGGTATCGGAGACCCAGTACTTC. It yields the protein CASSPPKRVSETQYF.

This clonotype was detected only once. This CDR3 reads CSASRLPTNEKLFF. In nucleotides, the CDR3 is TGCAGTGCTTCCCGCCTCCCGACTAATGAAAAACTGTTTTTT. The chain is built from TRBV20-1 and TRBJ1-4; no clear D gene. Deletions cut 5 bases from V and 2 bases from J, with 12 bases between. The CDR3 is made up of 14 amino acids. Germline V gene lookup returns CDR1 DFQATT and CDR2 SNEGSKA (reference sequence).

V usage is TRBV24-1 and J usage is TRBJ2-1, with 12 bases lining up with TRBD2. This CDR3 comprises 18 residues. Germline V CDR1 and CDR2: KGHDR, SFDVKD. After removal of 3 bases from V and 5 bases from J, the junction contained 10 bases not matched to a gene. In DNA form, the CDR3 reads TGTGCCACCAGTGATCCTGACCGACTAGCGGGAGTCGACAATGAGCAGTTCTTC. This sequence encodes CATSDPDRLAGVDNEQFF.

This clonotype came up a few times. The chain has TRBV18 and TRBJ2-4, with D uncertain. Trimming shortened V by 0 bases and J by 2 bases, and 11 bases separated the two germline ends. The CDR3 is made up of 16 amino acids. Germline V CDR1 and CDR2: KGHSH, LQKENI. In DNA form, the CDR3 reads TGTGCCAGCTCACCACCGACGGGTATTCCCAAAAACATTCAGTACTTC. Protein product: CASSPPTGIPKNIQYF.